This T cell receptor (beta chain) was sequenced in a study of beta chain features in type 1 diabetes. The authors reverse transcribed all of the isolated RNA, so sequencing captured expressed TCRB transcripts. Some clones are missing from TCRdb's copy, which holds only in-frame ones; the method was immunoSEQ multiplex PCR. The table includes 200,000 to 250,000 clones, less than 35% detected once. Note on this clone: Its antigen is undetermined.

Notes on the study in general: The study found moderately but significantly shorter TCRB CDR3s in all four CD4+ subsets of Type 1 diabetes patients.

The sequenced sample was central memory CD4+ T cells from blood. The clonotype was recovered from a man aged 25-40 years in good health.

The CDR3 DNA sequence: TGTGCCAGCAGCCCTCAGCAGGGCGCTTCCTACGAGCAGTACTTC. It translates to CASSPQQGASYEQYF. The V call is TRBV7-2, the J call TRBJ2-7; possibly TRBD1 for D (5 bases). This CDR3 contains 15 residues. Germline V CDR1 and CDR2: SGHTA, FQGNSA. Trimming removed 5 bases at V and 1 base at J, with 15 bases between.